These T cell receptor beta chains were read from a single sample in a study of blood T cell repertoires in COVID-19. Measured with immunoSEQ multiplex PCR; TCRdb has only the in-frame clones, and not every one. The table includes tens of thousands of clones, around 86% detected once. Material: peripheral blood. The receptors were gathered from a human donor in a cohort sampled during active COVID-19. Each CDR3 is given with its conserved first and last residue. Each record gives: V gene, J gene, CDR3 protein.

V: TRBV4-1; J: TRBJ1-3; CDR3: CASSQAFGQGGRNTIYF
V: TRBV30; J: TRBJ2-4; CDR3: CAWGGEGKNIQYF
V: TRBV24-1; J: TRBJ2-3; CDR3: CATSDRTGGSADTQYF
V: TRBV11-1; J: TRBJ2-7; CDR3: CASSSTSGSDEQYF
V: TRBV24-1; J: TRBJ2-1; CDR3: CATSATTSGRGDEQFF
V: TRBV11-2; J: TRBJ2-1; CDR3: CASSPRLAATKRRNEQFF
V: TRBV5-6; J: TRBJ1-2; CDR3: CASSLAWGGGGYTF
V: TRBV11-3; J: TRBJ2-1; CDR3: CASSLGPASGLSSYNEQFF
V: TRBV19; J: TRBJ2-7; CDR3: CASSFTGTGDYEQYF
V: TRBV11-2; J: TRBJ1-1; CDR3: CASSFRRLNTEAFF
V: TRBV7-9; J: TRBJ2-3; CDR3: CASSPRVREIDTQYF
V: TRBV5-1; J: TRBJ2-7; CDR3: CASSLASPSLGAGVYEQYF
V: TRBV11-3; J: TRBJ2-1; CDR3: CASSLRGSLRDNEQFF
V: TRBV5-8; J: TRBJ1-4; CDR3: CASSPGTGHPGKLFF
V: TRBV7-3; J: TRBJ2-2; CDR3: CASTPGGAPNTGELFF
V: TRBV18; J: TRBJ2-5; CDR3: CASSPGRETQYF
V: TRBV29-1; J: TRBJ1-2; CDR3: CSVGLGQGGGYTF
V: TRBV7-8; J: TRBJ1-1; CDR3: CASSHNLQPYTEAFF
V: TRBV28; J: TRBJ2-7; CDR3: CASSPPGGMFYEQYF
V: TRBV6-5; J: TRBJ1-6; CDR3: CASKNQGQPNSPLHF
V: TRBV5-1; J: TRBJ2-3; CDR3: CASGRGGRAETDTQYF
V: TRBV30; J: TRBJ2-3; CDR3: CAWSVGAGVILDTQYF
V: TRBV11-2; J: TRBJ1-5; CDR3: CASSSQGRDQPQHF